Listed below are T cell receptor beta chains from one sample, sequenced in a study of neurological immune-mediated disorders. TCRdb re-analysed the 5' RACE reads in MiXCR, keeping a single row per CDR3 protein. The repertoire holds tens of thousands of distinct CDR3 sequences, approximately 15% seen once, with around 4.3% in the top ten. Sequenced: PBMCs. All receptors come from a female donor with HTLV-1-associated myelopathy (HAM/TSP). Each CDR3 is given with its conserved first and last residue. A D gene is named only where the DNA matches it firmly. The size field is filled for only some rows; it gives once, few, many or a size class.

TGCAGCGTCTCGACTAGCGGGGGGGCGTACTTC	CSVSTSGGAYF	TRBV29-1	TRBJ2-7	TRBD2	many
TGTGCCACCAGGACAGCCACCGGGGAGCTGTTTTTT	CATRTATGELFF	TRBV10-3	TRBJ2-2	.	many
TGTGCCAGCAGCTTTAGGCTAGCGACAGCGGGCGGGGATGAGCAGTTCTTC	CASSFRLATAGGDEQFF	TRBV5-6	TRBJ2-1	.	.
TGTGCCAGCAGTCAGGCGTTGGTAGCGGCATCCTACGAGCAGTACTTC	CASSQALVAASYEQYF	TRBV3-1	TRBJ2-7	.	many
TGCGCCAGCAGCTTGGACTGGGGAGGCACAGATACGCAGTATTTT	CASSLDWGGTDTQYF	TRBV5-1	TRBJ2-3	.	few
TGTGCCAGCAGCAGGGGAGGATTTGGAACTAATGAAAAACTGTTTTTT	CASSRGGFGTNEKLFF	TRBV6-5	TRBJ1-4	.	few
TGCAGCGTCGAAACAACCGGGACAGATGGCCCCTACGAGCAGTACTTC	CSVETTGTDGPYEQYF	TRBV29-1	TRBJ2-7	TRBD1	many
TGTGCCAGCAGCCAAGGGACCCCAGCTGGCTACACCTTC	CASSQGTPAGYTF	TRBV3-1	TRBJ1-2	.	.
TGTGCCATCCCACGACCTCAGGGGTTGTTGACCGGGGAGCTGTTTTTT	CAIPRPQGLLTGELFF	TRBV12-3/TRBV12-4	TRBJ2-2	.	many
TGCAGTGCTCCGGTGGGACAGTACTATGGCTACACCTTC	CSAPVGQYYGYTF	TRBV20-1	TRBJ1-2	TRBD1	many
TGTGCCAGCAGCCAAGCATCGGGGGGCGGAACAGATACGCAGTATTTT	CASSQASGGGTDTQYF	TRBV3-1	TRBJ2-3	.	.
TGCGCCAGCAGCTTGTGCGGGGGGGCTTGGGCAGATACGCAGTATTTT	CASSLCGGAWADTQYF	TRBV5-1	TRBJ2-3	TRBD2	many
TGCGCCAGCAGCTTGGTGGCCGGGGAGCTGTTTTTT	CASSLVAGELFF	TRBV5-1	TRBJ2-2	.	.
TGTGCCAGCAGCTCCCCGACGGAATCCCTAGCCAAAAACATTCAGTACTTC	CASSSPTESLAKNIQYF	TRBV11-1	TRBJ2-4	.	many